One and the same sample provided the 18 T cell receptor beta chains below, sequenced in a study of T cells in Graves' hyperthyroidism and ophthalmopathy. RNA transcripts provided the source from which TCR beta CDR3 regions were amplified. The primer set for the first-round RT-PCR of the TCR CDR3 was HTBI. TCRdb used MiXCR to reprocess the multiplex PCR reads, holding one entry per CDR3 protein. This table has around 290,000 distinct CDR3 sequences, 12% to 15% appearing once. Sequenced sample: blood. The receptors were gathered from a woman aged 40 to 50 with Graves' hyperthyroidism.

Comments on this clonotype: The junction differs from germline at one of its ends, possibly a read error. The rearrangement links TRBV2 to TRBJ1-3, with 8 bases lining up with TRBD1. CDR1 SNHLY and CDR2 FYNNEI come from the germline V gene. The CDR3 is 15 residues long. The CDR3 nucleotides read TGTGCCAGCAGTGAGGAGACAGGGGCAGGAAGCACCATATATTTT. It encodes CASSEETGAGSTIYF. Using reference TRBV2 and TRBJ1-3 for the parts outside the CDR3, the full variable domain is EPEVTQTPSHQVTQMGQEVILRCVPISNHLYFYWYRQILGQKVEFLVSFYNNEISEKSEIFDDQFSVERPDGSNFTLKIRSTKLEDSAMYFCASSEETGAGSTIYFGEGSWLTVV.

This sequence joins TRBV14 and TRBJ2-1; perhaps TRBD2 as D (5 bases). The CDR3 totals 13 residues. Per the germline V gene, CDR1 is SGHDN and CDR2 is FVKESK. V shed 8 bases and J shed 8 bases, with 16 bases lying between them. The CDR3 DNA follows: TGTGCCAGCTGGGAGACCAACGGGCATGAGCAGTTCTTC. Amino acids: CASWETNGHEQFF.

This clonotype was found once. This sequence joins TRBV19 and TRBJ2-2; 9 bases are shared with TRBD2. The CDR3 has 15 amino acids. The V segment lost 5 bases and the J segment 4 bases; nucleotides outside the gene matches: 5. Germline CDR1 is LNHDA and CDR2 is SQIVND (reference sequence). CDR3 DNA sequence: TGTGCCAGTAGTTTAGCGGGAGTCCCCACCGGGGAGCTGTTTTTT. Translating gives CASSLAGVPTGELFF.

This rearrangement joins TRBV6-9 to TRBJ1-1; possibly TRBD1 for D (6 bases). Trimming left V 6 bases short and J 2 bases short, with 13 bases between. CDR1 is MNHGY and CDR2 is SVAAGI in the germline V gene. This CDR3 region has 14 residues. The chain's CDR3 is CASSYTGGNTEAFF. DNA for the CDR3: TGTGCCAGCAGCTATACCGGGGGCAACACTGAAGCTTTCTTT.

In its sample, this clonotype was seen many times. The chain employs TRBV4-1 and TRBJ2-5; D uncertain. Germline CDR1 reads MGHRA; CDR2 reads YSYEKL. The CDR3 covers 13 residues. The V end lost 0 bases, the J end lost 5 bases, and 7 bases lay between the germline ends. The CDR3 protein is CASSQDRLETQYF. CDR3 nucleotides: TGCGCCAGCAGCCAAGACCGTTTGGAGACCCAGTACTTC.

This clonotype was detected many times. The chain recombines TRBV5-6 with TRBJ1-2, with 8 bases that match TRBD1. Germline CDR1 is SGHDT and CDR2 is YYEEEE. The CDR3 runs to 13 residues. V lost 4 bases to trimming and J lost 6 bases; unmatched junction nucleotides: 5. As DNA, the CDR3 is TGTGCCAGCAGCCTACAGGGGGGAGATGGCTACACCTTC. This gives the protein CASSLQGGDGYTF.

This clonotype has a count of ten or more. V is TRBV7-9 and J is TRBJ2-3; 8 bases align to TRBD2. The germline V gene encodes CDR1 SEHNR and CDR2 FQNEAQ (reference sequence). Trimming removed 1 base from V and 4 bases from J; junction bases left unmatched: 7. CDR3 length: 16 amino acids. The CDR3 DNA sequence: TGTGCCAGCAGCTTAGGCTCGGGAGGGCCTGCAGATACGCAGTATTTT. This encodes CASSLGSGGPADTQYF.

This clonotype came up many times. V is TRBV27 and J is TRBJ1-6, with TRBD1 as a possible D gene (5 bases). V gave up 9 bases and J gave up 9 bases, with 15 bases separating them. The CDR3 spans 13 residues. Germline V lookup: CDR1 MNHEY, CDR2 SMNVEV (reference sequence). The CDR3: CASRQPGVSPLHF. The CDR3 coding sequence is TGTGCCAGTAGACAGCCCGGTGTTTCACCCCTCCACTTT.

Points on this clonotype: A much larger clone differs from this one at a single base, so this may be a read error. The chain uses TRBV12-3 or TRBV12-4 and TRBJ1-2; a possible D gene is TRBD1 (5 bases). This CDR3 has 14 residues. V shed 5 bases and J shed 4 bases, with 14 bases lying between them. CDR3 DNA: TGTGCCAGCAGTCTTGACCCAGGGTGCTATGGCTACACCTTC. Translated, it gives CASSLDPGCYGYTF.

This clonotype was detected many times. The chain carries TRBV11-2 and TRBJ1-2; no firm D call. Deletions cut 1 base from V and 4 bases from J, with 4 bases between. The CDR3 loop spans 12 amino acids. Per germline, CDR1 SGHAT and CDR2 FQNNGV. The CDR3 DNA follows: TGTGCCAGCAGCTTAGGTACCTATGGCTACACCTTC. It translates to CASSLGTYGYTF.

This clonotype appeared a few times. The chain recombines TRBV3-1 with TRBJ2-2; perhaps TRBD2 as D (7 bases). Germline V gives CDR1 LGHDT, CDR2 YNNKEL (reference sequence). The V gene lost 4 bases and the J gene lost 4 bases, with 10 bases spanning the gap. The CDR3 is 14 amino acids. CDR3 sequence: CASSREGGTGELFF. CDR3 nucleotides: TGTGCCAGCAGCCGGGAGGGGGGCACCGGGGAGCTGTTTTTT.

V and J are TRBV28 and TRBJ2-7, with D uncertain. Germline assignment: CDR1 MDHEN and CDR2 SYDVKM. Deletions cut 1 base from V and 3 bases from J, with 16 bases between. The CDR3 length is 16 residues. The DNA for the CDR3 is TGTGCCAGCAGTTTATCCGACGGCATCCGGAGCTACGAGCAGTACTTC. Protein: CASSLSDGIRSYEQYF.

This clonotype has a count of ten or more. J is TRBJ2-5 and V is TRBV24-1; 9 bases match TRBD1. CDR1 is KGHDR, CDR2 SFDVKD, per germline. V lost 7 bases to trimming and J lost 1 base; unmatched junction nucleotides: 18. The CDR3 length is 19 residues. CDR3 DNA: TGTGCCACCAGGTCGCCGGGACAGGGAGGTGGTACGCCCCAAGAGACCCAGTACTTC. It yields the protein CATRSPGQGGGTPQETQYF.

This clonotype has ten or more counts. The chain uses TRBV7-9 and TRBJ1-2, with TRBD1 as a possible D gene (5 bases). The germline gives CDR1 SEHNR, CDR2 FQNEAQ (reference sequence). This CDR3 has 13 amino acids. V lost 5 bases, J lost 0 bases, and 7 bases lay in between. CDR3 sequence reads: CASSLGANYGYTF. In DNA form, the CDR3 reads TGTGCCAGCAGCCTGGGGGCTAACTATGGCTACACCTTC.

This clonotype was found many times. The chain uses TRBV3-1 and TRBJ1-1; 7 nucleotides agree with TRBD1. Germline trimming cut 4 bases from V and 4 bases from J; bases unmatched to any gene: 6. Germline CDR1 reads LGHDT; CDR2 reads YNNKEL (reference sequence). The CDR3 sequence is 14 residues long. CDR3 sequence reads: CASSPDRIFTEAFF. As DNA, the CDR3 is TGTGCCAGCAGCCCGGACAGGATCTTCACTGAAGCTTTCTTT.

The chain combines TRBV20-1 with TRBJ2-1; no reliable D call. This CDR3 region has 10 residues. Germline V gene sequence: CDR1 DFQATT, CDR2 SNEGSKA (reference sequence). The V gene lost 8 bases and the J gene lost 9 bases, with 11 bases spanning the gap. The DNA of the CDR3 is TGCAGTTTTGGTTCCACTGAGCAGTTCTTC. Its translation: CSFGSTEQFF.

This clonotype was seen repeatedly, ten times or more. The gene calls are TRBV30 and TRBJ2-5; maybe TRBD2 (6 bases). The germline gives CDR1 GTSNPN, CDR2 SVGIG (reference sequence). The CDR3 covers 13 residues. The germline V and J ends were trimmed by 7 bases and 7 bases, with 19 bases remaining between them. CDR3 bases: TGTGCCTCCTCCGGGAGAACTATTGGGACCCAGTACTTC. It specifies CASSGRTIGTQYF. The full variable domain, in which reference TRBV30 and TRBJ2-5 provide the parts outside the CDR3, is SQTIHQWPATLVQPVGSPLSLECTVEGTSNPNLYWYRQAAGRGLQLLFYSVGIGQISSEVPQNLSASRPQDRQFILSSKKLLLSDSGFYLCASSGRTIGTQYFGPGTRLLVL.

In this sample, this clonotype turned up many times. The chain joins TRBV11-3 to TRBJ2-3; D could derive from TRBD1 or TRBD2 (5 bases each). The ends were cut back, 5 bases at V and 8 bases at J, with 11 bases in the middle. Germline CDR1 reads SGHNT; CDR2 reads YENEEA. This CDR3 has 12 residues. In DNA, the CDR3 is TGTGCCAGCAGCCTTGGGGGAGTTACGCAGTATTTT. It translates to CASSLGGVTQYF.